This T cell receptor (beta chain) was sequenced during a study of blood T cell repertoires in COVID-19. Study-level information: The United States, Italy and Spain provided the acute and convalescent COVID-19 samples. The cDNA or gDNA used as material had been derived from T cells, B-cell-depleted T cells, or PBMCs.

Trimming cost V 3 bases and J 4 bases, with 9 bases left between them. The CDR3 extends over 13 amino acids. CDR1 and CDR2 (germline): SGHTA, FQGNSA. Seattle patients were enrolled while actively infected and followed longitudinally. Original analysis: Cell counts per sample came from amplifying reference gene primers. Produced via immunoSEQ multiplex PCR; TCRdb's table is partial and in-frame only. V and J calls and clone size are those listed in that table; D and trimming were worked out from the DNA. This table has under 250,000 clones, 80% to 85% appearing once. The TCR originated in a woman in her seventies with COVID-19, enrolled during active disease. This chain connects TRBV7-2 to TRBJ1-2; D remains ambiguous. The specimen sequenced was peripheral blood. The CDR3 here is CASSFPPGYGYTF. DNA of the CDR3: TGTGCCAGCAGCTTCCCCCCGGGCTATGGCTACACCTTC. Variable domain in full (rest from reference TRBV7-2 and TRBJ1-2): GAGVSQSPSNKVTEKGKDVELRCDPISGHTALYWYRQSLGQGLEFLIYFQGNSAPDKSGLPSDRFSAERTGGSVSTLTIQRTQQEDSAVYLCASSFPPGYGYTFGSGTRLTVV.